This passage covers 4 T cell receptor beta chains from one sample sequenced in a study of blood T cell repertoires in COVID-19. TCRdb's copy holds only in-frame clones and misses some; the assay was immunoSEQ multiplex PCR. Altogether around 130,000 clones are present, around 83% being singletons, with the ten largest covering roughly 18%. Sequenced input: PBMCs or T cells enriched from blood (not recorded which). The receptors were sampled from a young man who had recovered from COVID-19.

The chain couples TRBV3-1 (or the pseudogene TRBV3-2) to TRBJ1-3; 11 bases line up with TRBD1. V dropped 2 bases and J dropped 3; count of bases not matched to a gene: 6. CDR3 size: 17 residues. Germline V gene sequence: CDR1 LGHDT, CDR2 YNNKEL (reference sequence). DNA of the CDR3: TGTGCCAGCAGCCAAACGGGGACAGGGGGAGTTGGAAACACCATATATTTT. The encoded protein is CASSQTGTGGVGNTIYF.

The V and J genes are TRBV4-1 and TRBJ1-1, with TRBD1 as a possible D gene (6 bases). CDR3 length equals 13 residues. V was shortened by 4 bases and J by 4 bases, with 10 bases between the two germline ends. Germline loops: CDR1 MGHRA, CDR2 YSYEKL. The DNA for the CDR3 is TGCGCCAGCAGCCTCGGGGGGCTCACTGAAGCTTTCTTT. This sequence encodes CASSLGGLTEAFF.

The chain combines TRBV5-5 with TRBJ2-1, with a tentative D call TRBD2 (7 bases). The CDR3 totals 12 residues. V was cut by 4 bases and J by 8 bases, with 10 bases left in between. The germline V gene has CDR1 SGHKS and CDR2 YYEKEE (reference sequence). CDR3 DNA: TGTGCCAGCAGCAAAGGGGGGGATGAGCAGTTCTTC. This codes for CASSKGGDEQFF. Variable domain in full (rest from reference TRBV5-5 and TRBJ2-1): DAGVTQSPTHLIKTRGQQVTLRCSPISGHKSVSWYQQVLGQGPQFIFQYYEKEERGRGNFPDRFSARQFPNYSSELNVNALLLGDSALYLCASSKGGDEQFFGPGTRLTVL.

CDR3 coding DNA: TGTGCCAGCAGTAAACTCCAGGGGCTCAGCACTGAAGCTTTCTTT. Its protein is CASSKLQGLSTEAFF. This chain uses TRBV2 with TRBJ1-1; D is perhaps TRBD1 (6 bases). There are 15 residues in the CDR3. Per germline, CDR1 SNHLY and CDR2 FYNNEI. V dropped 5 bases and J dropped 4 bases, with 17 bases sitting between them.